The clone carrying this TCR beta chain was recorded a few times. Antigen: not known. This specimen comes from a study of blood T cells in healthy people across ages. A J-beta primer mix and a sample-barcoded 5' primer were used in a second PCR of roughly 7 to 12 cycles. TCRdb analysed the 5' RACE reads with MiXCR anew, one entry per CDR3 protein. The table has hundreds of thousands of distinct CDR3 sequences, over 20% seen once; the top ten hold roughly 3.6%. Broader study findings: It was the long-lived donors that had more naive CD4+ cells and higher diversity than aged donors. Considered underestimates were the diversity estimates obtained from one million T cells.

CDR3 length equals 13 residues. Germline V gene lookup returns CDR1 KGHSH and CDR2 LQKENI. Trimming left V 4 bases short and J 8 bases short, with 9 bases between. The sample consisted of blood. The TCR was taken from a man aged 65 to 79 in good health. The chain links TRBV18 to TRBJ1-6, with unresolved D. The CDR3 is CASSQERDSPLHF. DNA of the CDR3: TGTGCCAGCTCACAGGAAAGAGATTCACCCCTCCACTTT.